The next 13 T cell receptor beta chains were all read from a single sample in a study of blood T cell repertoires in COVID-19. Clones were read by immunoSEQ multiplex PCR, and TCRdb kept only the in-frame ones, dropping some. Of about 170,000 clones in the sample, 85% to 90% were seen once. Specimen: peripheral blood. All receptors come from a woman over 75 in a cohort sampled during active or convalescent COVID-19.

CDR3 DNA: TGCGCCAGCAGCTTGACAGGGGGGATTGGGACCGCGCAGTACGTC. This codes for CASSLTGGIGTAQYV. The chain couples TRBV5-1 to TRBJ2-7, with 8 bases matching TRBD1. This CDR3 region has 15 residues. Germline V gene lookup returns CDR1 SGHRS and CDR2 YFSETQ. Unmatched junction bases numbered 12, after V lost 1 base and J lost 9 bases.

This clone occurred a few times. The chain couples TRBV10-3 to TRBJ1-3; 10 nucleotides match TRBD1. CDR3 length equals 15 residues. Germline V lookup: CDR1 ENHRY, CDR2 SYGVKD. V was pared by 0 bases and J by 8 bases, with 4 bases of the junction left unmatched. This CDR3 is CAISESRTGGDTIYF. For the CDR3, the DNA is TGTGCCATCAGTGAGTCCAGGACAGGGGGGGACACCATATATTTT.

This clone came up once. V and J are TRBV27 and TRBJ1-1; TRBD1 agrees at 8 bases. Unmatched junction bases numbered 4, after V lost 3 bases and J lost 4 bases. Per the germline V gene, CDR1 is MNHEY and CDR2 is SMNVEV (reference sequence). The CDR3 loop spans 14 amino acids. The CDR3 loop is CASSLYRGATEAFF. The CDR3 DNA follows: TGTGCCAGCAGTTTGTACAGGGGGGCCACTGAAGCTTTCTTT.

The rearrangement uses TRBV7-9 and TRBJ1-1, with D tentatively TRBD1 (6 bases). The CDR3 totals 13 residues. Germline CDR1 and CDR2: SEHNR and FQNEAQ (reference sequence). Trimming pared 5 bases from V and 8 bases from J, leaving 15 bases between. CDR3 protein: CASSVTGTREAFF. The CDR3, as DNA: TGTGCCAGCAGCGTAACAGGGACACGAGAAGCTTTCTTT.

This clone appeared a few times. This rearrangement joins TRBV7-8 to TRBJ2-3; D gene unclear. V lost 4 bases, J lost 1 base, and 15 bases lay in between. The CDR3 runs to 16 residues. The germline V gene encodes CDR1 SGHVS and CDR2 FQNEAQ. The CDR3 region has the DNA TGTGCCAGCAGCTCCCGCAGAGGAGAGGGCACAGATACGCAGTATTTT. It is translated as CASSSRRGEGTDTQYF.

This chain uses TRBV15 with TRBJ2-2; no firm D call. The CDR3 loop spans 14 amino acids. In germline, CDR1 is LNHNV, CDR2 YYDKDF (reference sequence). V lost 0 bases to trimming and J lost 8 bases, with 10 bases between them. This CDR3 reads CATSRDVLRGELFF. As DNA, the CDR3 is TGTGCCACCAGCAGAGATGTATTGAGAGGGGAGCTGTTTTTT.

The chain has TRBV5-5 and TRBJ1-3, with 9 bases fitting TRBD1. Looked up from germline, CDR1 is SGHKS and CDR2 is YYEKEE (reference sequence). CDR3 length: 19 residues. The J segment lost 0 bases and the V segment lost 4 bases, leaving 14 bases of the junction unmatched. The CDR3 nucleotides read TGTGCCAGCAGCGGCCGGGACAGGGCCCGATATGTCTCTGGAAACACCATATATTTT. Its protein is CASSGRDRARYVSGNTIYF.

This clone was picked up one time. The chain combines TRBV24-1 with TRBJ2-3; 9 bases are shared with TRBD1. The V gene end was trimmed by 3 bases and the J gene end by 1 base; junction bases not matched to a gene: 4. Per germline, CDR1 KGHDR and CDR2 SFDVKD. This CDR3 comprises 16 residues. The CDR3 spells CATSDTGQGRTDTQYF. The CDR3, as DNA: TGTGCCACCAGTGATACCGGACAGGGGCGCACAGATACGCAGTATTTT.

The table lists this clone with a few counts. The V gene is TRBV7-9, the J gene TRBJ2-7; D is unclear. The CDR3 length is 11 residues. Germline CDR1 SEHNR, CDR2 FQNEAQ (reference sequence). V shed 3 bases and J shed 5 bases, with 5 bases lying between them. CDR3 region: CASSFGHEQYF. The CDR3 coding sequence is TGTGCCAGCAGCTTTGGGCACGAGCAGTACTTC. Complete variable domain (other parts from reference TRBV7-9 and TRBJ2-7): DTGVSQNPRHKITKRGQNVTFRCDPISEHNRLYWYRQTLGQGPEFLTYFQNEAQLEKSRLLSDRFSAERPKGSFSTLEIQRTEQGDSAMYLCASSFGHEQYFGPGTRLTVT.

V usage is TRBV6-1 and J usage is TRBJ2-7, with TRBD2 identical over 8 bases. This CDR3 has 14 amino acids. The germline gives CDR1 MNHNS, CDR2 SASEGT. J was trimmed by 3 bases and V by 0 bases; bases with no gene match: 1. The CDR3 DNA sequence: TGTGCCAGCAGTGAAGCGGGGACTAGCTACGAGCAGTACGTC. This translates into CASSEAGTSYEQYV.

CDR3 protein: CASSPGTGRYEQYF. DNA for the CDR3: TGTGCCAGCAGCCCGGGGACAGGGCGGTACGAGCAGTACTTC. The rearrangement joins TRBV7-9 to TRBJ2-7; 9 bases agree with TRBD1. V lost 5 bases, J lost 4 bases, and 6 bases stayed unmatched. The CDR3 extends over 14 amino acids. The germline V gene encodes CDR1 SEHNR and CDR2 FQNEAQ (reference sequence).

This rearrangement joins TRBV11-3 to TRBJ2-1; D unclear. Germline CDR1 and CDR2: SGHNT and YENEEA. This CDR3 is 14 amino acids long. V was pared by 1 base and J by 9 bases, with 13 bases between. The CDR3 protein is CASSLVANSREQFF. The CDR3 DNA reads as TGTGCCAGCAGCTTAGTGGCCAACAGCCGTGAGCAGTTCTTC.

This chain links TRBV27 with TRBJ2-1; TRBD1 matches 8 bases. Trimming at V came to 3 bases and at J to 6 bases, leaving 10 bases not matched to a gene. Germline V gene sequence: CDR1 MNHEY, CDR2 SMNVEV (reference sequence). The CDR3 consists of 16 residues. CDR3 loop: CASSFIRDRSRNEQFF. The DNA of the CDR3 is TGTGCCAGCAGTTTCATCCGGGACAGGTCCCGCAATGAGCAGTTCTTC.